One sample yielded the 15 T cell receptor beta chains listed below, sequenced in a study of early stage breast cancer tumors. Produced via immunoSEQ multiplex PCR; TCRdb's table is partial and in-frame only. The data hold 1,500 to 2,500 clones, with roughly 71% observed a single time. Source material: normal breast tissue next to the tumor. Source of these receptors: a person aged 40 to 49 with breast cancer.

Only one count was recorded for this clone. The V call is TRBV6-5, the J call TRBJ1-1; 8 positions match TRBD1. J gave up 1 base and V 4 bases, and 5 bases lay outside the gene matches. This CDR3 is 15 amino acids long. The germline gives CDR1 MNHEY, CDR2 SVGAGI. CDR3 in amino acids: CASSSLGTGNTEAFF. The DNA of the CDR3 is TGTGCCAGCAGTTCCCTCGGGACAGGGAACACTGAAGCTTTCTTT.

The CDR3 loop is CASSKTFLTGRGSYEQYF. CDR3 coding DNA: TGTGCCAGCAGCAAGACTTTCTTGACAGGACGGGGCTCCTACGAGCAGTACTTC. The rearrangement uses TRBV21-1 and TRBJ2-7; the DNA was not used to check the table's D call, TRBD1. TRBV21-1 constitutes a pseudogene. The CDR3 runs to 18 residues.

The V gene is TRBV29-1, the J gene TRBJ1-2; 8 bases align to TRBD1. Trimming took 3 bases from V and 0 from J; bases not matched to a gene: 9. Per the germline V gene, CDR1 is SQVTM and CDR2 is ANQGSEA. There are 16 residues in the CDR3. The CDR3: CSVDPGQGMANYGYTF. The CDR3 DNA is TGCAGCGTTGACCCTGGACAGGGAATGGCTAACTATGGCTACACCTTC.

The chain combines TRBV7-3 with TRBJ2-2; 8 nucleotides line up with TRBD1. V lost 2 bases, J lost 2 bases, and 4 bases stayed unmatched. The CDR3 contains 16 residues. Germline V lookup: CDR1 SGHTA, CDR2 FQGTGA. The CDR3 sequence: CASSLGGQANTGELFF. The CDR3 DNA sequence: TGTGCCAGCAGCTTAGGGGGACAGGCTAACACCGGGGAGCTGTTTTTT.

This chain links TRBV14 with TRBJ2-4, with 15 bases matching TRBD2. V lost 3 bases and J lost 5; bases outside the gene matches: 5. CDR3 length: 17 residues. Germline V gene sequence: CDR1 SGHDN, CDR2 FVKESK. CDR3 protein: CASSHRTSGRDENIQYF. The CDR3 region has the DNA TGTGCCAGCAGCCACAGGACTAGCGGGAGGGATGAAAACATTCAGTACTTC.

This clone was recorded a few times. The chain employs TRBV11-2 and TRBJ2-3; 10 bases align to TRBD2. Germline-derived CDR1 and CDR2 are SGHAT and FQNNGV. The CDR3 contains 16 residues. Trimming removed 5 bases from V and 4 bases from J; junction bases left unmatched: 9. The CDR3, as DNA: TGTGCCAGCAGCCCCCTAGCGGGAGAGGTCGCAGATACGCAGTATTTT. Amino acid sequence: CASSPLAGEVADTQYF.

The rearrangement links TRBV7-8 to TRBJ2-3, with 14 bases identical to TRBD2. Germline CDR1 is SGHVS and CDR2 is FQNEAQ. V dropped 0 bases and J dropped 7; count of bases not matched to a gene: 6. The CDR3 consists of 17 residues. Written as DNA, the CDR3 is TGTGCCAGCAGCTTAGCGGGGACTAGCGGGAGCGACTATACGCAGTATTTT. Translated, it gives CASSLAGTSGSDYTQYF. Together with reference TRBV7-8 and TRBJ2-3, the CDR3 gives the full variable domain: GAGVSQSPRYKVAKRGQDVALRCDPISGHVSLFWYQQALGQGPEFLTYFQNEAQLDKSGLPSDRFFAERPEGSVSTLKIQRTQQEDSAVYLCASSLAGTSGSDYTQYFGPGTRLTVL.

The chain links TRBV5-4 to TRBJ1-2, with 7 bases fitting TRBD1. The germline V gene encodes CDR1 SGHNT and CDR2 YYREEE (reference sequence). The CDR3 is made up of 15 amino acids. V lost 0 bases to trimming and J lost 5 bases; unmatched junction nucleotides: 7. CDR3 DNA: TGTGCCAGCAGCTTGGGAAACGACAGGGAATATGGCTACACCTTC. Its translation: CASSLGNDREYGYTF.

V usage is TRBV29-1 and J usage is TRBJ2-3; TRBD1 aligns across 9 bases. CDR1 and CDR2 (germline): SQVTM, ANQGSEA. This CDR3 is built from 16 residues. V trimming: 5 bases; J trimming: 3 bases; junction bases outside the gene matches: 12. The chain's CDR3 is CSVRPSTGGNTDTQYF. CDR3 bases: TGCAGCGTTAGACCTTCAACAGGGGGCAATACAGATACGCAGTATTTT.

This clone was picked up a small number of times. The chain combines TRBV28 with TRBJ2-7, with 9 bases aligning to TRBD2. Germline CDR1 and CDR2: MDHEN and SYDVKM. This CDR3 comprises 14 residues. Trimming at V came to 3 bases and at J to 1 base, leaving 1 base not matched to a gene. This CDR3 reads CASSFLAGSYEQYF. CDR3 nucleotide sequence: TGTGCCAGCAGTTTTCTAGCGGGATCCTACGAGCAGTACTTC.

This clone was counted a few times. DNA of the CDR3: TGTGCCAGCAGTTGGGGGGCCAACGTCCTGACTTTC. Translated, it gives CASSWGANVLTF. The rearrangement uses TRBV2 and TRBJ2-6; D remains ambiguous. This CDR3 region has 12 residues. Germline CDR1 reads SNHLY; CDR2 reads FYNNEI. V was cut by 5 bases and J by 4 bases, with 3 bases left in between.

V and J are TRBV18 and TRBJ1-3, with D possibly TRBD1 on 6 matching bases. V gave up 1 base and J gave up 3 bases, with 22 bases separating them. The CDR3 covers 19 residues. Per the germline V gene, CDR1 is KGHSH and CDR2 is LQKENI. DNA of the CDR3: TGTGCCAGCTCACCACTTGCTCCGATGGGGGCCGAGAATGGAAACACCATATATTTT. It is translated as CASSPLAPMGAENGNTIYF.

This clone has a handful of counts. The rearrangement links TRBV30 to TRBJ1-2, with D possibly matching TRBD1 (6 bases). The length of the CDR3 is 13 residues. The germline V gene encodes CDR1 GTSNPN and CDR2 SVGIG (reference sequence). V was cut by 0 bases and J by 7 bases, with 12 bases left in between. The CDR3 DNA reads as TGTGCCTGGAGTGTGAGGACAGAGGGTGGCTACACCTTC. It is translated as CAWSVRTEGGYTF.

The CDR3 DNA reads as TGTGCCAGCAGTTACGAGGGGTTGGACACTGAAGCTTTCTTT. This gives the protein CASSYEGLDTEAFF. The chain links TRBV6-5 to TRBJ1-1; weak D call: TRBD1 (5 bases). The V and J ends lost 2 bases and 3 bases respectively, with 10 bases between them. The CDR3 is 14 amino acids. Germline loops: CDR1 MNHEY, CDR2 SVGAGI.

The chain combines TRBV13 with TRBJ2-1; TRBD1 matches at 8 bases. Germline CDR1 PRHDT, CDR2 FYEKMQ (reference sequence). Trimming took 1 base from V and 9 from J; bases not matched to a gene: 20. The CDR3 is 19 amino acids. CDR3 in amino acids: CASSLDRGIAGQGDGEQFF. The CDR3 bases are TGTGCCAGCAGCTTAGATAGGGGGATAGCCGGACAGGGTGATGGTGAGCAGTTCTTC.